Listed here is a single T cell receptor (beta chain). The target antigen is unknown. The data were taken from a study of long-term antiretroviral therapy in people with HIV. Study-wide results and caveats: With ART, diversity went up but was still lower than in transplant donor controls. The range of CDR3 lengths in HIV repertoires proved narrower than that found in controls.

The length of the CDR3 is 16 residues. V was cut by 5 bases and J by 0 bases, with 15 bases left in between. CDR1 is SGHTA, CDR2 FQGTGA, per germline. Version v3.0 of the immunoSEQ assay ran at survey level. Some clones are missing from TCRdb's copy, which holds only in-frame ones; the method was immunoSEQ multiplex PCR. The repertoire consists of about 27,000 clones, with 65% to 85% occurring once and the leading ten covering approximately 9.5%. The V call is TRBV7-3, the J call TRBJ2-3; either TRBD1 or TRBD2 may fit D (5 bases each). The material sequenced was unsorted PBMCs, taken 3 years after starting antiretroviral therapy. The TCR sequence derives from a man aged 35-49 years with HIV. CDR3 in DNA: TGTGCCAGCAGCCCCCTGAGAGAGGGGAGCACAGATACGCAGTATTTT. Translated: CASSPLREGSTDTQYF. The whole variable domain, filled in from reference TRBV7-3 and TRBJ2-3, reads GAGVSQTPSNKVTEKGKYVELRCDPISGHTALYWYRQSLGQGPEFLIYFQGTGAADDSGLPNDRFFAVRPEGSVSTLKIQRTERGDSAVYLCASSPLREGSTDTQYFGPGTRLTVL.